Below are 11 T cell receptor beta chains sequenced from a single sample in a study of regulatory T cells in long-lasting Graves disease. For TCR beta, libraries came from iRepertoire HTBI primers and Arm-PCR of CDR3 regions. One entry per CDR3 protein results from TCRdb running MiXCR on the multiplex PCR reads. The sample shows about 470,000 distinct CDR3 sequences, more than 20% of them seen only once. This sample's time point: persistent/refractory GD, antithyroid drugs over 5 years with positive TRAb. There was RNA extracted from PBMCs, and the TCR library was made from it. The sequences come from peripheral blood mononuclear cells (PBMCs), collected when the disease was refractory, from a patient treated with antithyroid drugs. The receptors were sampled from a female donor with Graves disease.

This clonotype has at least ten counts. The chain has TRBV7-9 and TRBJ2-7; D is ambiguous. This CDR3 has 13 amino acids. Germline-derived CDR1 and CDR2 are SEHNR and FQNEAQ (reference sequence). Trimming pared 5 bases from V and 5 bases from J, leaving 13 bases between. The CDR3 DNA follows: TGTGCCAGCAGCCCATTGGGGTTCGACGAGCAGTACTTC. Its protein product is CASSPLGFDEQYF.

The chain is built from TRBV6-1 and TRBJ1-1, with a tentative D call TRBD1 (6 bases). V gave up 1 base and J gave up 6 bases, with 12 bases separating them. Per the germline V gene, CDR1 is MNHNS and CDR2 is SASEGT. The CDR3 contains 14 residues. CDR3: CASSEVHRAPEAFF. The DNA for the CDR3 is TGTGCCAGCAGTGAAGTACACAGGGCGCCTGAAGCTTTCTTT.

To note about this clonotype: A much larger clone differs by one base, so this may be a read error. J is TRBJ1-1 and V is TRBV6-1, with D hard to call. The CDR3 totals 15 residues. V gave up 5 bases and J gave up 2 bases, with 15 bases separating them. CDR1 MNHNS and CDR2 SASEGT come from the germline V gene. Here the CDR3 reads CASSPRLQLNTEAFF. Written as DNA, the CDR3 is TGTGCCAGCAGTCCCCGTCTCCAACTAAACACTGAAGCTTTCTTT.

This clonotype was seen many times. The chain has TRBV3-1 and TRBJ2-5, with unresolved D. The germline V gene encodes CDR1 LGHDT and CDR2 YNNKEL (reference sequence). This CDR3 is built from 12 residues. The germline V and J ends were trimmed by 2 bases and 9 bases, with 10 bases remaining between them. The CDR3 loop is CASSQLSGAQYF. In DNA form, the CDR3 reads TGTGCCAGCAGCCAACTATCGGGTGCCCAGTACTTC.

This chain links TRBV6-2 or TRBV6-3 with TRBJ2-3, with 11 bases fitting TRBD1. This CDR3 region has 16 residues. Trimming removed 3 bases from V and 3 bases from J; junction bases left unmatched: 5. The germline V gene encodes CDR1 MNHEY and CDR2 SVGEGT. The CDR3 sequence: CASSYLGTGGTDTQYF. CDR3 sequence (DNA): TGTGCCAGCAGTTATTTGGGGACAGGGGGAACAGATACGCAGTATTTT.

The gene calls are TRBV7-9 and TRBJ2-3; perhaps D is TRBD1 or TRBD2 (5 bases each). Germline V gene lookup returns CDR1 SEHNR and CDR2 FQNEAQ (reference sequence). V was trimmed by 5 bases and J by 6 bases, leaving 21 bases between them. The CDR3 covers 16 residues. The DNA of the CDR3 is TGTGCCAGCAGCGACACGGGACGCCTTACGCAGGATACGCAGTATTTT. It is translated as CASSDTGRLTQDTQYF.

V usage is TRBV4-1 and J usage is TRBJ2-7; D perhaps matches TRBD1 (6 bases). Germline CDR1 is MGHRA and CDR2 is YSYEKL. The CDR3 runs 16 residues. V was cut by 0 bases and J by 2 bases, with 14 bases left in between. The CDR3 DNA follows: TGCGCCAGCAGCCAAGAGCCCGGCAGGGGTCCCTACGAGCAGTACTTC. It yields the protein CASSQEPGRGPYEQYF.

The sample holds many counts of this clonotype. The J gene is TRBJ1-2, the V gene TRBV30, with TRBD1 identical over 7 bases. Germline CDR1 and CDR2: GTSNPN and SVGIG (reference sequence). V lost 2 bases, J lost 5 bases, and 11 bases stayed unmatched. CDR3 size: 15 residues. Here the CDR3 reads CAWSWTGGRIYGYTF. The DNA of the CDR3 is TGTGCCTGGAGTTGGACAGGCGGGAGGATTTATGGCTACACCTTC. Full variable domain (outside the CDR3, taken from reference TRBV30 and TRBJ1-2): SQTIHQWPATLVQPVGSPLSLECTVEGTSNPNLYWYRQAAGRGLQLLFYSVGIGQISSEVPQNLSASRPQDRQFILSSKKLLLSDSGFYLCAWSWTGGRIYGYTFGSGTRLTVV.

This clonotype was counted ten times or more. This chain joins TRBV27 and TRBJ2-5; TRBD2 aligns across 10 bases. Germline loops: CDR1 MNHEY, CDR2 SMNVEV (reference sequence). With V trimmed by 6 bases and J by 2 bases, 6 bases remained unmatched. CDR3 length: 15 amino acids. The CDR3, as DNA: TGTGCCAGCAGCTCCGGGACTAGCGATCAAGAGACCCAGTACTTC. It specifies CASSSGTSDQETQYF.

The J gene is TRBJ1-3, the V gene TRBV28; a possible D gene is TRBD1 (6 bases). The ends were cut back, 5 bases at V and 0 bases at J, with 26 bases in the middle. The germline gives CDR1 MDHEN, CDR2 SYDVKM. The CDR3 extends over 20 amino acids. CDR3 coding DNA: TGTGCCAGCAGTACAATCTGGACACCGGGACAAGCGTTCTCTGGAAACACCATATATTTT. Encoded protein: CASSTIWTPGQAFSGNTIYF.

This clonotype was seen repeatedly, ten times or more. The V and J genes are TRBV15 and TRBJ1-2; the D is unclear. Trimming removed 0 bases from V and 2 bases from J, with 7 bases in between. This CDR3 is built from 14 residues. The V gene's germline CDR1 is LNHNV and CDR2 YYDKDF (reference sequence). The DNA of the CDR3 is TGTGCCACCAGCAGAGATAAACCAAACTATGGCTACACCTTC. It yields the protein CATSRDKPNYGYTF.